This T cell receptor (beta chain) is drawn from a study of blood T cell repertoires in COVID-19. Looking at the study overall: Both acute and convalescent COVID-19 samples were obtained from the United States, Italy and Spain. Nucleic acid was either cDNA or gDNA, and it came from T cells, B-cell-depleted T cells, or PBMCs.

Methods used by the authors: Reference gene primer amplification yielded estimated nucleated cell counts. Produced via immunoSEQ multiplex PCR; TCRdb's table is partial and in-frame only. Clone size and V and J calls were adopted from that table, with D and trimming inferred from the DNA. In the table there are some 40,000 clones, 70% to 90% of which are singletons. The junction had 3 bases not matched to a gene; V was cut back by 2 bases and J by 7 bases. Germline CDR1 MDHEN, CDR2 SYDVKM. This CDR3 region has 13 residues. The material sequenced was peripheral blood. V gene TRBV28 combines with J gene TRBJ1-2; 8 bases are a match to TRBD1. This receptor was identified in a man aged 65 to 85 with active COVID-19. This chain's CDR3 is CASSLTGGFGYTF. The CDR3 DNA reads as TGTGCCAGCAGTTTAACAGGGGGGTTTGGCTACACCTTC.